The T cell receptor beta chain under discussion was sequenced for a study of T cell repertoires in cytomegalovirus infection. Study observations and caveats: Clonotype analysis showed dominance of the ex vivo response by HLA-C-restricted CMV-specific TCR beta clonotypes.

TCRdb reprocessed the reads via MiXCR and lists one record per CDR3 protein. This sample has more than 140,000 distinct CDR3 sequences, with about 6.5% found just once. Germline V gives CDR1 SGDLS, CDR2 YYNGEE. Trimming took 0 bases from V and 6 from J, leaving 16 bases between them. The CDR3 consists of 16 residues. This clonotype was detected a few times. What it binds is unknown. Input material: PBMCs. The TCR comes from a human donor in good health (CMV status not recorded). Some clones in this sample may be carry-over from other donors' samples. The V call is TRBV9, the J call TRBJ2-1; maybe TRBD1 (6 bases). The CDR3 spells CASSVELQGRGNEQFF. CDR3 coding DNA: TGTGCCAGCAGCGTAGAATTACAGGGTAGGGGCAATGAGCAGTTCTTC.